The 6 T cell receptor beta chains listed next were all sequenced from one sample in a study of shared clonotypes between healthy human individuals. Clones were read by immunoSEQ multiplex PCR, and TCRdb kept only the in-frame ones, dropping some. In the table there are about 660,000 clones, 74% of which are singletons. The sequencing input was memory CD4+ T cells sorted from blood. The subset denotes: CD45RA-negative fraction. These receptors all come from a woman aged 30 to 39 in good health.

The chain links TRBV25-1 to TRBJ2-3, with a weak D call TRBD1 (5 bases). V was shortened by 1 base and J by 1 base, with 15 bases between the two germline ends. The CDR3 runs 17 residues. The germline CDR1 and CDR2 sequences are MGHDK and SYGVNS. The CDR3 DNA reads TGTGCCAGCAGTGAATCCCAGGGTTCTTTGGGCACAGATACGCAGTATTTT. Translation: CASSESQGSLGTDTQYF.

This chain connects TRBV27 to TRBJ2-1, with 10 bases matching TRBD2. Germline trimming cut 4 bases from V and 2 bases from J; bases unmatched to any gene: 5. The CDR3 contains 16 residues. CDR1 MNHEY and CDR2 SMNVEV come from the germline V gene (reference sequence). The CDR3 protein is CASSSPAGGPYNEQFF. In nucleotides, the CDR3 is TGTGCCAGCAGTTCCCCAGCGGGAGGGCCCTACAATGAGCAGTTCTTC.

This chain connects TRBV28 to TRBJ2-7; a weak D match, TRBD2 (5 bases). With 0 bases removed from V and 0 bases from J, the gap between germline ends came to 6 bases. Germline V lookup: CDR1 MDHEN, CDR2 SYDVKM. The CDR3 has 14 amino acids. DNA of the CDR3: TGTGCCAGCAGTTTATGGGGGAGCTCCTACGAGCAGTACTTC. It specifies CASSLWGSSYEQYF.

On this clone: The sample contains more than one DNA sequence encoding this CDR3. The CDR3 protein is CASSFSPGELFF. The CDR3, as DNA: TGTGCCAGCAGCTTTTCCCCGGGGGAGCTGTTTTTT. The chain has TRBV5-4 and TRBJ2-2, with D unresolved. The CDR3 loop spans 12 amino acids. Germline V gene data show CDR1 as SGHNT and CDR2 as YYREEE (reference sequence). Trimming cost V 2 bases and J 8 bases, with 7 bases left between them.

J is TRBJ1-1 and V is TRBV5-1; 8 bases agree with TRBD1. Unmatched junction bases numbered 7, after V lost 1 base and J lost 5 bases. Germline lookup yields CDR1 SGHRS and CDR2 YFSETQ. CDR3 length: 15 residues. The CDR3 DNA reads as TGCGCCAGCAGCTTGCAGGGGGCGAACCCAACTGAAGCTTTCTTT. As protein: CASSLQGANPTEAFF.

J is TRBJ2-2 and V is TRBV16, with 9 bases lining up with TRBD1. CDR1 is KGHSY, CDR2 FQNENV, per germline. The CDR3 runs to 16 residues. V lost 4 bases to trimming and J lost 0 bases; unmatched junction nucleotides: 3. The CDR3 DNA follows: TGTGCCAGCAGCCCACAGGGGGCTTCGAACACCGGGGAGCTGTTTTTT. Translation gives CASSPQGASNTGELFF.